Listed below are T cell receptor beta chains from one sample, sequenced in a study of blood T cell repertoires in COVID-19. The protocol was immunoSEQ multiplex PCR, while the TCRdb copy is restricted to in-frame clones and leaves out a portion. This table holds about 250,000 clones, 75% to 90% found once. Sample: PBMCs or T cells enriched from blood (not recorded which). The receptors were gathered from a woman aged 18-35 years who had recovered from COVID-19. CDR3s include the opening cysteine and the closing phenylalanine or tryptophan. Each record gives: CDR3 protein, CDR3 DNA, V gene, D gene, clone size, J gene. D genes are given only for firm matches. Clone size, where shown, is once, few, many, or a class for clones that have expanded.

CDR3aa: CASSRTGGESPLHF
CDR3nt: TGTGCCAGCAGCAGGACAGGGGGCGAATCACCCCTCCACTTT
v_gene: TRBV9
d_gene: TRBD1
abundance: NA
j_gene: TRBJ1-6

CDR3aa: CASSSTGGGYTF
CDR3nt: TGTGCCAGCAGTTCGACAGGCGGAGGTTACACCTTC
v_gene: TRBV27
d_gene: NA
abundance: NA
j_gene: TRBJ1-2

CDR3aa: CASSRQAFLTGELFF
CDR3nt: TGTGCCAGCAGCCGGCAGGCCTTTCTCACCGGGGAGCTGTTTTTT
v_gene: TRBV3-1/TRBV3-2
d_gene: NA
abundance: NA
j_gene: TRBJ2-2

CDR3aa: CASRITESYGYTF
CDR3nt: TGTGCCAGTAGGATTACTGAATCCTATGGCTACACCTTC
v_gene: TRBV19
d_gene: NA
abundance: NA
j_gene: TRBJ1-2

CDR3aa: CASSLTRLVDEQFF
CDR3nt: TGTGCCAGCAGCTTAACGAGACTAGTCGATGAGCAGTTCTTC
v_gene: TRBV7-2
d_gene: NA
abundance: NA
j_gene: TRBJ2-1

CDR3aa: CASSLDGGYNNEQFF
CDR3nt: TGTGCCAGCAGCTTAGACGGGGGGTACAACAATGAGCAGTTCTTC
v_gene: TRBV7-2
d_gene: TRBD2
abundance: NA
j_gene: TRBJ2-1

CDR3aa: CASSNGQGRYTDTQYF
CDR3nt: TGTGCCAGCAGCAATGGACAGGGGCGATACACAGATACGCAGTATTTT
v_gene: TRBV7-8
d_gene: TRBD1
abundance: NA
j_gene: TRBJ2-3

CDR3aa: CASSGGTGDEQYF
CDR3nt: TGCGCCAGCAGCGGCGGGACAGGGGACGAGCAGTACTTC
v_gene: TRBV5-1
d_gene: TRBD1
abundance: NA
j_gene: TRBJ2-7

CDR3aa: CATSEGTGGGFDEQFF
CDR3nt: TGTGCCACCAGTGAGGGGACAGGGGGAGGTTTCGATGAGCAGTTCTTC
v_gene: TRBV24-1
d_gene: TRBD1
abundance: NA
j_gene: TRBJ2-1

CDR3aa: CASSIHSSMNTEAFF
CDR3nt: TGTGCCAGTAGTATTCACAGTTCCATGAACACTGAAGCTTTCTTT
v_gene: TRBV19
d_gene: NA
abundance: NA
j_gene: TRBJ1-1

CDR3aa: CSASEGGVTEAFF
CDR3nt: TGCAGTGCTAGTGAAGGGGGTGTTACTGAAGCTTTCTTT
v_gene: TRBV20-1
d_gene: NA
abundance: NA
j_gene: TRBJ1-1

CDR3aa: CASSLLAGGGEAFF
CDR3nt: TGTGCCAGCAGCTTATTGGCAGGGGGAGGTGAAGCTTTCTTT
v_gene: TRBV13
d_gene: TRBD1
abundance: NA
j_gene: TRBJ1-1

CDR3aa: CATSRDKLAGEQFF
CDR3nt: TGTGCCACCAGCAGAGACAAACTAGCGGGAGAGCAGTTCTTC
v_gene: TRBV15
d_gene: TRBD2
abundance: NA
j_gene: TRBJ2-1

CDR3aa: CASSLGGQGPQPQHF
CDR3nt: TGTGCCAGCAGCTTAGGGGGACAGGGGCCACAGCCCCAGCATTTT
v_gene: TRBV7-9
d_gene: TRBD1
abundance: NA
j_gene: TRBJ1-5

CDR3aa: CASSDGGVFSGNTIYF
CDR3nt: TGTGCCAGCAGTGACGGAGGGGTCTTCTCTGGAAACACCATATATTTT
v_gene: TRBV6-1
d_gene: NA
abundance: NA
j_gene: TRBJ1-3

CDR3aa: CASRRGQGGITNEKLFF
CDR3nt: TGCGCCAGCAGACGAGGACAGGGCGGAATAACTAATGAAAAACTGTTTTTT
v_gene: TRBV5-1
d_gene: TRBD1
abundance: NA
j_gene: TRBJ1-4

CDR3aa: CASSLLGHPFQETQYF
CDR3nt: TGTGCCAGCAGCTTACTGGGACACCCCTTCCAAGAGACCCAGTACTTC
v_gene: TRBV3-1/TRBV3-2
d_gene: NA
abundance: NA
j_gene: TRBJ2-5

CDR3aa: CASSLASDSRNSPLHF
CDR3nt: TGCGCCAGCAGCTTGGCCTCGGACAGCCGGAATTCACCCCTCCACTTT
v_gene: TRBV5-1
d_gene: NA
abundance: NA
j_gene: TRBJ1-6

CDR3aa: CASSQVGTGYYGYTF
CDR3nt: TGTGCCAGCAGCCAAGTAGGTACGGGATACTATGGCTACACCTTC
v_gene: TRBV14
d_gene: NA
abundance: NA
j_gene: TRBJ1-2

CDR3aa: CASTMRGQVNTEAFF
CDR3nt: TGTGCCAGCACTATGCGGGGGCAGGTGAACACTGAAGCTTTCTTT
v_gene: TRBV28
d_gene: NA
abundance: NA
j_gene: TRBJ1-1

CDR3aa: CASSVAWDSGGSFSSTDTQYF
CDR3nt: TGTGCCAGCAGCGTAGCTTGGGATAGCGGGGGGTCGTTTTCTAGCACAGATACGCAGTATTTT
v_gene: TRBV9
d_gene: TRBD2
abundance: NA
j_gene: TRBJ2-3

CDR3aa: CASSQDRGGGSYNEQFF
CDR3nt: TGCGCCAGCAGCCAAGATCGAGGCGGGGGCTCATACAATGAGCAGTTCTTC
v_gene: TRBV4-1
d_gene: NA
abundance: once
j_gene: TRBJ2-1

CDR3aa: CASSFSFNEQFF
CDR3nt: TGTGCCAGCAGCTTTTCGTTCAATGAGCAGTTCTTC
v_gene: TRBV7-9
d_gene: NA
abundance: NA
j_gene: TRBJ2-1

CDR3aa: CASSLEGAQETQYF
CDR3nt: TGCGCCAGCAGCTTGGAAGGAGCCCAAGAGACCCAGTACTTC
v_gene: TRBV5-1
d_gene: NA
abundance: NA
j_gene: TRBJ2-5

CDR3aa: CASSRQVGDQPQHF
CDR3nt: TGCGCCAGCAGTCGACAGGTTGGGGATCAGCCCCAGCATTTT
v_gene: TRBV10-2
d_gene: NA
abundance: NA
j_gene: TRBJ1-5

CDR3aa: CASSPLDRDANEQFF
CDR3nt: TGTGCCAGCAGCCCGCTGGACAGGGATGCGAATGAGCAGTTCTTC
v_gene: TRBV14
d_gene: TRBD1
abundance: NA
j_gene: TRBJ2-1

CDR3aa: CASSSRGGGETQYF
CDR3nt: TGTGCCAGCAGCTCTCGGGGGGGCGGGGAGACCCAGTACTTC
v_gene: TRBV5-4
d_gene: TRBD2
abundance: NA
j_gene: TRBJ2-5

CDR3aa: CASSDAWGRTDTQYF
CDR3nt: TGTGCCAGCAGTGACGCTTGGGGGCGCACAGATACGCAGTATTTT
v_gene: TRBV6-1
d_gene: NA
abundance: once
j_gene: TRBJ2-3

CDR3aa: CSASTRAGEKLFF
CDR3nt: TGCAGTGCTAGTACAAGGGCGGGTGAAAAACTGTTTTTT
v_gene: TRBV20-1
d_gene: NA
abundance: few
j_gene: TRBJ1-4

CDR3aa: CSVESANYGYTF
CDR3nt: TGCAGCGTTGAGTCCGCTAACTATGGCTACACCTTC
v_gene: TRBV29-1
d_gene: NA
abundance: few
j_gene: TRBJ1-2

CDR3aa: CASTLTGGSGNTIYF
CDR3nt: TGTGCCAGCACCCTGACAGGGGGCTCTGGAAACACCATATATTTT
v_gene: TRBV6-5
d_gene: TRBD1
abundance: few
j_gene: TRBJ1-3

CDR3aa: CASSRHRDASEKLFF
CDR3nt: TGTGCCAGCAGCCGACACAGGGACGCGAGTGAAAAACTGTTTTTT
v_gene: TRBV5-5
d_gene: NA
abundance: NA
j_gene: TRBJ1-4

CDR3aa: CASSLEGDYSNQPQHF
CDR3nt: TGCGCCAGCAGCTTGGAGGGAGACTATAGCAATCAGCCCCAGCATTTT
v_gene: TRBV5-1
d_gene: NA
abundance: NA
j_gene: TRBJ1-5

CDR3aa: CASSWTASIMNTEAFF
CDR3nt: TGCGCCAGCAGCTGGACAGCTTCTATTATGAACACTGAAGCTTTCTTT
v_gene: TRBV5-1
d_gene: NA
abundance: NA
j_gene: TRBJ1-1

CDR3aa: CASSVGSGGYGYTF
CDR3nt: TGTGCCAGCAGCGTAGGATCCGGCGGGTATGGCTACACCTTC
v_gene: TRBV9
d_gene: NA
abundance: NA
j_gene: TRBJ1-2

CDR3aa: CASSLVFETGRLRGGYTF
CDR3nt: TGTGCCAGCAGTTTAGTCTTCGAGACGGGCCGCCTTAGGGGTGGCTACACCTTC
v_gene: TRBV28
d_gene: NA
abundance: NA
j_gene: TRBJ1-2

CDR3aa: CASIPGVPKTNSPLHF
CDR3nt: TGTGCTAGCATCCCAGGGGTCCCGAAGACAAATTCACCCCTCCACTTT
v_gene: TRBV7-7
d_gene: NA
abundance: once
j_gene: TRBJ1-6

CDR3aa: CASSPTSRAFTGELFF
CDR3nt: TGCGCCAGCAGCCCGACGAGCAGGGCCTTCACCGGGGAGCTGTTTTTT
v_gene: TRBV5-1
d_gene: NA
abundance: few
j_gene: TRBJ2-2

CDR3aa: CASTSYRAQYF
CDR3nt: TGTGCCAGCACATCTTATAGAGCCCAGTACTTC
v_gene: TRBV28
d_gene: NA
abundance: NA
j_gene: TRBJ2-5

CDR3aa: CATSRTGRDEKLFF
CDR3nt: TGTGCCACCAGCAGAACAGGGAGGGATGAAAAACTGTTTTTT
v_gene: TRBV15
d_gene: NA
abundance: NA
j_gene: TRBJ1-4

CDR3aa: CASGFRGYEQYF
CDR3nt: TGTGCCAGCGGATTTCGGGGGTACGAGCAGTACTTC
v_gene: TRBV3-1/TRBV3-2
d_gene: NA
abundance: NA
j_gene: TRBJ2-7

CDR3aa: CASSSGQSRYGYTF
CDR3nt: TGTGCCAGCAGTTCGGGACAGTCCCGCTATGGCTACACCTTC
v_gene: TRBV6-5
d_gene: TRBD1
abundance: NA
j_gene: TRBJ1-2

CDR3aa: CASSFRNEQFF
CDR3nt: TGTGCCAGCAGTTTCAGGAATGAGCAGTTCTTC
v_gene: TRBV27
d_gene: NA
abundance: NA
j_gene: TRBJ2-1

CDR3aa: CASSLTGTANEKLFF
CDR3nt: TGCGCCAGCAGCCTCACAGGGACGGCTAATGAAAAACTGTTTTTT
v_gene: TRBV5-1
d_gene: NA
abundance: NA
j_gene: TRBJ1-4

CDR3aa: CASSPFRVQGRDYGYTF
CDR3nt: TGTGCCAGCTCACCGTTCAGGGTGCAGGGGAGAGACTATGGCTACACCTTC
v_gene: TRBV18
d_gene: NA
abundance: NA
j_gene: TRBJ1-2

CDR3aa: CASSLDGRTGADYTF
CDR3nt: TGCGCCAGCAGCTTGGACGGGCGGACAGGGGCCGACTACACCTTC
v_gene: TRBV5-1
d_gene: TRBD1
abundance: NA
j_gene: TRBJ1-2

CDR3aa: CASSQDRQTTYEQYF
CDR3nt: TGTGCCAGCAGCCAAGACAGGCAGACCACCTACGAGCAGTACTTC
v_gene: TRBV6-5
d_gene: NA
abundance: NA
j_gene: TRBJ2-7